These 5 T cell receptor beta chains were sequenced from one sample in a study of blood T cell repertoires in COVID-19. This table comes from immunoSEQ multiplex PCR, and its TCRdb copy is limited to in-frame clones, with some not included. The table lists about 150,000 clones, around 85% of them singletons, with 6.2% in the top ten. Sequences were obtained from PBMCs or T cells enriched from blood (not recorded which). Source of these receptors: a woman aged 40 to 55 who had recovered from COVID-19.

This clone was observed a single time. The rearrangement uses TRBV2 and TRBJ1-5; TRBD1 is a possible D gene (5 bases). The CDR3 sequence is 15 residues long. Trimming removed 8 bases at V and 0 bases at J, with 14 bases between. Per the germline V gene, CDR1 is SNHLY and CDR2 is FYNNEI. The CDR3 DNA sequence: TGTGCCAGCTCCCTGCGGGACGTTAGCAATCAGCCCCAGCATTTT. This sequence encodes CASSLRDVSNQPQHF. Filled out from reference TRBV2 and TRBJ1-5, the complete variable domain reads EPEVTQTPSHQVTQMGQEVILRCVPISNHLYFYWYRQILGQKVEFLVSFYNNEISEKSEIFDDQFSVERPDGSNFTLKIRSTKLEDSAMYFCASSLRDVSNQPQHFGDGTRLSIL.

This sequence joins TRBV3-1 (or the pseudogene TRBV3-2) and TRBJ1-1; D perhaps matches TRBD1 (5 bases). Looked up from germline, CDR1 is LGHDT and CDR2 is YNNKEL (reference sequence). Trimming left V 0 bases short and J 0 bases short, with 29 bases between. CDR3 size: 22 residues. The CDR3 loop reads CASSQDPGVVFGLVQMNTEAFF. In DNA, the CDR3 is TGTGCCAGCAGCCAAGATCCGGGGGTCGTCTTTGGCCTGGTACAAATGAACACTGAAGCTTTCTTT.

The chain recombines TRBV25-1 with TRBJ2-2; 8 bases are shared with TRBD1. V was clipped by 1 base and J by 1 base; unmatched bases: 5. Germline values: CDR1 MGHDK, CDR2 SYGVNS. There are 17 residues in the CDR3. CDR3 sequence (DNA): TGTGCCAGCAGTGAATGGTACAGGGGGAGGAACACCGGGGAGCTGTTTTTT. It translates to CASSEWYRGRNTGELFF.

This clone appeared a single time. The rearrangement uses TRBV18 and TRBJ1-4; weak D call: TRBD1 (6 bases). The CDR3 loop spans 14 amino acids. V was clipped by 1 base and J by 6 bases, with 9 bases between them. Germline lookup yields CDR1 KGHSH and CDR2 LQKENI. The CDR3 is CASSPRGPDEKLFF. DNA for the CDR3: TGTGCCAGCTCACCACGGGGGCCGGATGAAAAACTGTTTTTT. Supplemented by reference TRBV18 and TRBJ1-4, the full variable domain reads NAGVMQNPRHLVRRRGQEARLRCSPMKGHSHVYWYRQLPEEGLKFMVYLQKENIIDESGMPKERFSAEFPKEGPSILRIQQVVRGDSAAYFCASSPRGPDEKLFFGSGTQLSVL.

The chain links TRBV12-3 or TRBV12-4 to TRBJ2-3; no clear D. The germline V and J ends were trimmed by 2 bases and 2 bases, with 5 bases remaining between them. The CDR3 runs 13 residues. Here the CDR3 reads CASSLISTDTQYF. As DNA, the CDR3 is TGTGCCAGCAGTTTAATCTCCACAGATACGCAGTATTTT.